The subject of this entry is one T cell receptor (beta chain). Its target is unknown. Only in-frame clones appear in the TCRdb table, and some are missing; sequencing was by immunoSEQ multiplex PCR. The sample records tens of thousands of clones, about 70% being singletons. The data were obtained in a study of vaccination effects on CD4 cells after COVID-19. CDR1 is SGHRS and CDR2 is YFSETQ in the germline V gene. This CDR3 comprises 15 residues. Trimming stripped 3 bases from V and 4 bases from J, with 14 bases between. Sequencing in the ViraFEST assay came after antigen-specific CD4+ T cells had been expanded with viral peptide pools, which were used to stimulate PBMC. Following culture for approximately ten days, CD4+ T cells were isolated. None of these healthy vaccinees had been infected with SARS-CoV-2 before vaccination.

Material: CD4+ T cells from PBMCs cultured with HCoV-229E spike peptides, obtained before COVID-19 vaccination. The receptor was isolated from a human donor who received a COVID-19 vaccine. This chain joins TRBV5-1 and TRBJ1-5; D unclear. The CDR3 bases are TGCGCCAGCAGCTCGGAAGGGAATAGTAATCAGCCCCAGCATTTT. Amino acid sequence: CASSSEGNSNQPQHF.